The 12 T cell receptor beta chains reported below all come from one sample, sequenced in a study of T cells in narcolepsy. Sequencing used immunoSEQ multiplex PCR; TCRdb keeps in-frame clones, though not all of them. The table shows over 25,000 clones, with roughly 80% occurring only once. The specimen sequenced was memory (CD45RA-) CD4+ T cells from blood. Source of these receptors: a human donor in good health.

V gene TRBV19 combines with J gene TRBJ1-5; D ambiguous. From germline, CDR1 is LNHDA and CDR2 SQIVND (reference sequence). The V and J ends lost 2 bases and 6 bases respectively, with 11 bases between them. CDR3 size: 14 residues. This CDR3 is CASSITGEIQPQHF. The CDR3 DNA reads TGTGCCAGTAGTATAACCGGGGAGATTCAGCCCCAGCATTTT.

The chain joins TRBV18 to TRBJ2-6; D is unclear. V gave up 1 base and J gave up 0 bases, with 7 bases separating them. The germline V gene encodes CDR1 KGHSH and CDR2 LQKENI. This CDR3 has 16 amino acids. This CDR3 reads CASSPLAASGANVLTF. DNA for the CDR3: TGTGCCAGCTCACCACTCGCGGCCTCTGGGGCCAACGTCCTGACTTTC.

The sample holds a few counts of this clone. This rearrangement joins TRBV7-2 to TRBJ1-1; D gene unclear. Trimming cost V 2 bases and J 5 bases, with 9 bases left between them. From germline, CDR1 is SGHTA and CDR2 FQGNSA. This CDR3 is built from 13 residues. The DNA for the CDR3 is TGTGCCAGCAGCTTATTGGGGAGGACTGAAGCTTTCTTT. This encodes CASSLLGRTEAFF.

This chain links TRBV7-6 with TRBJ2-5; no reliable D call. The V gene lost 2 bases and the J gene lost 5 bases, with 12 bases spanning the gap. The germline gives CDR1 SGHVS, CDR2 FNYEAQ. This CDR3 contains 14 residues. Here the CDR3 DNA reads TGTGCCAGCAGCTTATCGTGGCGTGCGGAGACCCAGTACTTC. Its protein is CASSLSWRAETQYF.

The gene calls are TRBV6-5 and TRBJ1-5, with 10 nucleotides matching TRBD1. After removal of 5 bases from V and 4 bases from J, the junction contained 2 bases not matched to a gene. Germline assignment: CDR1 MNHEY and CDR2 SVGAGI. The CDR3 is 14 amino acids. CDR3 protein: CASSADRGNQPQHF. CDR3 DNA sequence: TGTGCCAGCAGTGCGGACAGGGGGAATCAGCCCCAGCATTTT.

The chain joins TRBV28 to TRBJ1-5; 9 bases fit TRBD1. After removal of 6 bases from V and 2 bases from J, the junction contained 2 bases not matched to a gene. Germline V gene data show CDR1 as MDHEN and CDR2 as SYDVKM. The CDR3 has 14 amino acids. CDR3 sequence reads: CASRQGARNQPQHF. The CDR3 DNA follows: TGTGCCAGCAGACAGGGGGCCCGCAATCAGCCCCAGCATTTT.

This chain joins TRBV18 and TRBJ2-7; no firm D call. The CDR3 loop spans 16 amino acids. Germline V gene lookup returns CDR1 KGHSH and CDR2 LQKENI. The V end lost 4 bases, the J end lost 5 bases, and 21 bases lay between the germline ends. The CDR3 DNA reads TGTGCCAGCTCACGATTCCCAACGGATTCCAAGAACGAGCAGTACTTC. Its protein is CASSRFPTDSKNEQYF.

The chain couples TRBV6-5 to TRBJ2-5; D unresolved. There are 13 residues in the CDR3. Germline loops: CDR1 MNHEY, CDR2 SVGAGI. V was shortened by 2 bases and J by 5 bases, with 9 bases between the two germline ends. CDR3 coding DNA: TGTGCCAGCAGTTACGCTGGTGGGGAGACCCAGTACTTC. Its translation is CASSYAGGETQYF.

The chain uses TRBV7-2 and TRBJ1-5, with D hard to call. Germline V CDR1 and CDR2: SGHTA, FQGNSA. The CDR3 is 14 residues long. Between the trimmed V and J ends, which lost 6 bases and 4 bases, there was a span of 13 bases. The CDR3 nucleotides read TGTGCCAGCAGTACCGGCCAGGTGAATCAGCCCCAGCATTTT. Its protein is CASSTGQVNQPQHF.

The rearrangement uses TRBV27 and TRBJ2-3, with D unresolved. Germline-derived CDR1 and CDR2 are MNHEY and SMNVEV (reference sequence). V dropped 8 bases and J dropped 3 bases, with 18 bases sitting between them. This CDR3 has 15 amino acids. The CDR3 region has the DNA TGTGCCAGCGGCCGAGGCGGCGGTGTTACAGATACGCAGTATTTT. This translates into CASGRGGGVTDTQYF.

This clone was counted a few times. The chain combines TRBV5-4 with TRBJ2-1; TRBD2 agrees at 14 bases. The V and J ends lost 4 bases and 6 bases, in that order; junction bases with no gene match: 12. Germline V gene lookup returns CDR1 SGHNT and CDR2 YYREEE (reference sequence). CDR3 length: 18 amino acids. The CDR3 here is CASSPGPGLAGVGNEQFF. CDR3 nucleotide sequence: TGTGCCAGCAGCCCCGGTCCGGGACTAGCGGGAGTGGGCAATGAGCAGTTCTTC.

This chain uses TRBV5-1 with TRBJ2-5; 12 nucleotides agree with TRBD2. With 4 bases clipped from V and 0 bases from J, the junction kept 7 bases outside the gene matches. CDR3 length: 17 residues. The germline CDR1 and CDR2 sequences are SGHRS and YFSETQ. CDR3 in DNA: TGCGCCAGCAGCCCAAGGACTAGCGGGATGTACCAAGAGACCCAGTACTTC. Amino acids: CASSPRTSGMYQETQYF.